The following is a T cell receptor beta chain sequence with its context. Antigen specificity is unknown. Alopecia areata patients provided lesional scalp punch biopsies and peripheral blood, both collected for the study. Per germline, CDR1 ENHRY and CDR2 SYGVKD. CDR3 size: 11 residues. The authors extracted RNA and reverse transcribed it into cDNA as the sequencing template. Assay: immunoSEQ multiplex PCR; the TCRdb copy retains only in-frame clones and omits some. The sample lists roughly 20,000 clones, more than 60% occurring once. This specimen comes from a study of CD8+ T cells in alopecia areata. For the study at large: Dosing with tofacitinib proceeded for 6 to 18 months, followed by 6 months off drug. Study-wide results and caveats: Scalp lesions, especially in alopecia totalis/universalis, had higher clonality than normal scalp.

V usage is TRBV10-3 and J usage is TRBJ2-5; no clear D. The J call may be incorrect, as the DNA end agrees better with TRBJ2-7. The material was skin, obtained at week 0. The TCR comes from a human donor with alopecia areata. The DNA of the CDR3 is TGTGCCACCTCCATCGAGTACGAGCAGTACTTC. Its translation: CATSIEYEQYF.